This TCR beta chain was documented in a study of CD8+ T cells in alopecia areata. The study, taken as a whole, reports: Scalp samples also yield sequences of resident alphabeta T cells from normal skin.

Separation by sorting yielded CD4+ and CD8+ T cells from PBMCs. This clone occurred once. No antigen is known for it. The V and J ends lost 3 bases and 4 bases, in that order; junction bases with no gene match: 1. Germline V lookup: CDR1 SGHDT, CDR2 YYEEEE. The CDR3 loop spans 13 amino acids. RNA extraction and reverse transcription yielded cDNA as sequencing template. Clones were sequenced by immunoSEQ multiplex PCR, and TCRdb holds only the in-frame ones, with some missing. The sample records about 200,000 clones, approximately 60% being singletons. The receptor's source is a human donor in good health. Material for sequencing was CD8+ T cells sorted from blood. J is TRBJ1-2 and V is TRBV5-6; TRBD1 agrees at 9 bases. The chain's CDR3 is CASSWGQGYGYTF. The CDR3 bases are TGTGCCAGCAGCTGGGGACAGGGCTATGGCTACACCTTC.